The 18 T cell receptor beta chains below were found in one sample sequenced in a study of shared clonotypes between healthy human individuals (dated by TCRdb to 2020 to 2022). The library was built by means of the immunoSEQ multiplex PCR assay. Here the immuneACCESS table is served through TCRdb, limited to in-frame sequences with V and J called. Missing clones are a known gap in these copies; in checked studies unresolved V genes cover under half, and the rest lacks a known reason. In all, the sample holds hundreds of thousands of clones, and 75% to 80% of those were seen once. The top ten clones comprise 12% of the sample. Sequenced material: PBMCs. The source of these receptors is a woman aged 40 to 49 in good health. Some clones in this sample may be carry-over from other donors' samples.

The J gene is TRBJ1-3, the V gene TRBV9, with D unclear. The CDR3 sequence is 13 residues long. Trimming shortened V by 0 bases and J by 8 bases, and 9 bases separated the two germline ends. Germline V gene lookup returns CDR1 SGDLS and CDR2 YYNGEE. This chain's CDR3 is CASSVGAGDTIYF. The CDR3 DNA follows: TGTGCCAGCAGCGTAGGGGCAGGCGACACCATATATTTT.

With respect to this clone: A far larger clone is one nucleotide away, so this likely arose from a read error. Here the CDR3 DNA reads TGTGCCAGCGAAGCGGGAGGACTCATAGATACGCAGTATTTT. It is translated as CASEAGGLIDTQYF. The chain carries TRBV2 and TRBJ2-3; TRBD2 aligns across 9 bases. The CDR3 covers 14 residues. Germline lookup yields CDR1 SNHLY and CDR2 FYNNEI. After removal of 8 bases from V and 5 bases from J, the junction contained 8 bases not matched to a gene.

V usage is TRBV9 and J usage is TRBJ2-2; D call uncertain. Trimming stripped 3 bases from V and 6 bases from J, with 12 bases between. Per the germline V gene, CDR1 is SGDLS and CDR2 is YYNGEE. The CDR3 consists of 14 residues. CDR3 loop: CASSGLLGSGELFF. The CDR3 DNA is TGTGCCAGCAGCGGCTTGTTGGGGTCCGGGGAGCTGTTTTTT.

In DNA form, the CDR3 reads TGTGCCAGCTCACCAGGGGGGTTAACTTTGGACACTGAAGCTTTCTTT. Translated: CASSPGGLTLDTEAFF. The rearrangement uses TRBV18 and TRBJ1-1, with TRBD1 as a possible D gene (5 bases). The CDR3 is 16 amino acids. Per germline, CDR1 KGHSH and CDR2 LQKENI. The V end lost 2 bases, the J end lost 3 bases, and 16 bases lay between the germline ends. Based on the CDR3 plus reference TRBV18 and TRBJ1-1, the full variable domain is NAGVMQNPRHLVRRRGQEARLRCSPMKGHSHVYWYRQLPEEGLKFMVYLQKENIIDESGMPKERFSAEFPKEGPSILRIQQVVRGDSAAYFCASSPGGLTLDTEAFFGQGTRLTVV.

The table lists this clone with a few counts. V gene TRBV7-8 combines with J gene TRBJ2-7; D possibly corresponds to TRBD1 (6 bases). Trimming pared 5 bases from V and 3 bases from J, leaving 11 bases between. The germline V gene has CDR1 SGHVS and CDR2 FQNEAQ. The CDR3 length is 13 residues. The CDR3 nucleotides are TGTGCCAGCAGCCCTAGGGGGTTCTACGAGCAGTACTTC. Its translation: CASSPRGFYEQYF.

V usage is TRBV7-9 and J usage is TRBJ2-5; D gene unclear. The V end lost 1 base, the J end lost 4 bases, and 7 bases lay between the germline ends. CDR3 length: 13 amino acids. Per germline, CDR1 SEHNR and CDR2 FQNEAQ (reference sequence). CDR3 in DNA: TGTGCCAGCAGCTTAGAGGGAAGAGAGACCCAGTACTTC. Protein sequence: CASSLEGRETQYF.

The chain carries TRBV5-1 and TRBJ1-1; TRBD1 is a possible D gene (6 bases). The CDR3 consists of 14 residues. V was shortened by 2 bases and J by 3 bases, with 11 bases between the two germline ends. Germline V gives CDR1 SGHRS, CDR2 YFSETQ. Here the CDR3 reads CASSFEQGYTEAFF. The CDR3 DNA reads TGCGCCAGCAGCTTTGAACAGGGATACACTGAAGCTTTCTTT.

The chain recombines TRBV9 with TRBJ2-7; 12 bases are a match to TRBD2. CDR1 is SGDLS and CDR2 is YYNGEE in the germline V gene. Trimming removed 0 bases from V and 3 bases from J; junction bases left unmatched: 7. CDR3 size: 17 residues. The CDR3 loop is CASSVAPGTSGRYEQYF. CDR3 in DNA: TGTGCCAGCAGCGTAGCCCCAGGGACTAGCGGGCGCTACGAGCAGTACTTC.

V and J are TRBV7-8 and TRBJ2-7; 14 bases map to TRBD2. This CDR3 has 15 amino acids. Germline lookup yields CDR1 SGHVS and CDR2 FQNEAQ. The ends lost 5 bases at V and 6 bases at J; junction bases unmatched: 6. CDR3 bases: TGTGCCAGCAGCCGACCGGGACTAGCGGGAGTCGAGCAGTACTTC. It translates to CASSRPGLAGVEQYF.

The chain couples TRBV4-2 to TRBJ2-5, with TRBD2 matching over 10 bases. Germline trimming cut 4 bases from V and 2 bases from J; bases unmatched to any gene: 4. This CDR3 is 15 amino acids long. CDR1 LGHNA and CDR2 YNFKEQ come from the germline V gene. The CDR3 reads CASSPGLAAQETQYF. The CDR3 DNA sequence: TGTGCCAGCAGCCCTGGACTAGCGGCACAAGAGACCCAGTACTTC.

This chain connects TRBV15 to TRBJ2-3; 7 positions match TRBD2. The trim removed 2 bases at V and 0 bases at J, leaving 5 bases unmatched. From germline, CDR1 is LNHNV and CDR2 YYDKDF (reference sequence). This CDR3 is built from 16 residues. As DNA, the CDR3 is TGTGCCACCAGCAGATCTCGACTAGCTAGCACAGATACGCAGTATTTT. It translates to CATSRSRLASTDTQYF.

This clone was seen a handful of times. The chain has TRBV19 and TRBJ1-5; D uncertain. The CDR3 runs to 14 residues. The V gene's germline CDR1 is LNHDA and CDR2 SQIVND (reference sequence). The V end lost 4 bases, the J end lost 0 bases, and 7 bases lay between the germline ends. The DNA for the CDR3 is TGTGCCAGTAGTACGTCGAATAGCAATCAGCCCCAGCATTTT. It codes for CASSTSNSNQPQHF.

This chain links TRBV11-2 with TRBJ2-7, with 10 positions matching TRBD2. After removal of 1 base from V and 3 bases from J, the junction contained 6 bases not matched to a gene. Germline CDR1 and CDR2: SGHAT and FQNNGV. This CDR3 region has 16 residues. Written as DNA, the CDR3 is TGTGCCAGCAGCTTAGGATTAGCTAGCGGGGGCTACGAGCAGTACTTC. Its protein is CASSLGLASGGYEQYF.

This clone turned up a few times. The CDR3 region is CASSFGLMSYEQYF. CDR3 nucleotides: TGTGCCAGCAGTTTTGGTCTCATGTCCTACGAGCAGTACTTC. The J gene is TRBJ2-5, the V gene TRBV28; D remains ambiguous. The DNA end favors TRBJ2-7, so the J call may be wrong. The CDR3 covers 14 residues. In germline, CDR1 is MDHEN, CDR2 SYDVKM.

About this clone itself: Relative to the germline gene, one junction end is altered; a read error may explain this. The CDR3 protein is CASSEGGFSNQPQYF. The CDR3 DNA is TGTGCCAGCAGTGAAGGGGGATTTAGCAATCAGCCCCAGTACTTT. The chain employs TRBV6-1 and TRBJ1-5; D gene unclear. CDR1 and CDR2 (germline): MNHNS, SASEGT. The CDR3 is 15 residues long.

This clone appeared a single time. The genes are TRBV6-1 and TRBJ2-3, with unresolved D. The CDR3 totals 13 residues. Germline lookup yields CDR1 MNHNS and CDR2 SASEGT. The ends were cut back, 3 bases at V and 4 bases at J, with 8 bases in the middle. The CDR3 DNA follows: TGTGCCAGCAGTGACTCGGCGGCAGATACGCAGTATTTT. Encoded protein: CASSDSAADTQYF.

The genes are TRBV5-8 and TRBJ1-5; no definite D call. The CDR3 is made up of 17 amino acids. The germline V gene has CDR1 SGHTS and CDR2 YDEGEE. The V end lost 2 bases, the J end lost 0 bases, and 15 bases lay between the germline ends. In DNA, the CDR3 is TGTGCCAGCAGCTTCTATCACCAGGACTATAGCAATCAGCCCCAGCATTTT. The encoded protein is CASSFYHQDYSNQPQHF.

This chain links TRBV7-2 with TRBJ1-2; the D gene is possibly TRBD1 (6 bases). CDR3 length: 12 residues. The V gene lost 5 bases and the J gene lost 7 bases, with 11 bases spanning the gap. Germline lookup yields CDR1 SGHTA and CDR2 FQGNSA. DNA of the CDR3: TGTGCCAGCAGCCCTCAGGGGATTGGCTACACCTTC. Protein: CASSPQGIGYTF.